The clone carrying this T cell receptor (beta chain) was seen many times. The CDR3 length is 11 residues. Germline lookup yields CDR1 SNHLY and CDR2 FYNNEI. The ends were cut back, 10 bases at V and 5 bases at J, with 11 bases in the middle. The data stem from a study of T cells in Graves' hyperthyroidism and ophthalmopathy. Study context: Before treatment of any kind, peripheral blood was taken at initial diagnosis.

From RNA transcripts, TCR beta CDR3 regions were amplified. TCR CDR3 underwent first-round RT-PCR with the HTBI primer set. TCRdb used MiXCR to reprocess the multiplex PCR reads, holding one entry per CDR3 protein. The data show some 500,000 distinct CDR3 sequences, around 15% seen once. The rearrangement uses TRBV2 and TRBJ1-1, with TRBD1 as a possible D gene (5 bases). This receptor was identified in a woman under 30 with Graves' hyperthyroidism. Sequenced input: blood. CDR3 in DNA: TGTGCCACAAGCAGGGTAACTGAAGCTTTCTTT. Its translation is CATSRVTEAFF.